Listed here is a single TCR beta chain. Antigen specificity is unknown. Each CDR3 protein is one row after TCRdb ran MiXCR on the RT-PCR reads. The sample records hundreds of thousands of distinct CDR3 sequences, less than 20% being singletons. The data derive from a study of response to subunit inactivated influenza vaccine. Notes on the study in general: Each seasonal flu vaccination may recruit only limited new T cells, authors suggested.

After removal of 2 bases from V and 6 bases from J, the junction contained 3 bases not matched to a gene. The V gene's germline CDR1 is MNHEY and CDR2 SVGAGI. The CDR3 is made up of 15 amino acids. This TCR was recovered from a middle-aged man who received an inactivated influenza vaccine. The material sequenced was PBMCs from blood, taken about 11 days after vaccination. This chain links TRBV6-5 with TRBJ2-1; 11 bases agree with TRBD2. The CDR3 nucleotides read TGTGCCAGCAGTTACCTTAGCGGGGGGGTCAATGAGCAGTTCTTC. Encoded protein: CASSYLSGGVNEQFF.